One sample yielded the 30 T cell receptor beta chains listed below, sequenced in a study of blood T cell repertoires in COVID-19. Generated by immunoSEQ multiplex PCR, the TCRdb table keeps only in-frame clones and is missing some. The data hold under 300,000 clones, with approximately 86% observed a single time. The material sequenced was PBMCs or T cells enriched from blood (not recorded which). All receptors come from a woman in her thirties who had recovered from COVID-19.

The chain carries TRBV11-3 and TRBJ2-4; TRBD1 matches at 11 bases. With V trimmed by 5 bases and J by 6 bases, 6 bases remained unmatched. Germline lookup yields CDR1 SGHNT and CDR2 YENEEA. CDR3 length: 15 residues. The CDR3 reads CASSRTGGMVNIQYF. The CDR3 DNA reads TGTGCCAGCAGCCGGACAGGGGGCATGGTAAACATTCAGTACTTC.

The chain recombines TRBV6-5 with TRBJ2-5; the D gene is possibly TRBD2 (6 bases). V shed 0 bases and J shed 5 bases, with 13 bases lying between them. CDR1 and CDR2 from the germline V gene are MNHEY and SVGAGI. This CDR3 has 15 amino acids. CDR3 bases: TGTGCCAGCAGTTACTCGGGGGGAGAGAGTGAGACCCAGTACTTC. Protein sequence: CASSYSGGESETQYF.

The rearrangement links TRBV28 to TRBJ2-7, with TRBD1 as a possible D gene (6 bases). The CDR3 is 15 amino acids. Per the germline V gene, CDR1 is MDHEN and CDR2 is SYDVKM. The germline V and J ends were trimmed by 5 bases and 3 bases, with 17 bases remaining between them. CDR3 DNA sequence: TGTGCCAGCAGTCGACAACCGGGACACAACTACGAGCAGTACTTC. Amino acid sequence: CASSRQPGHNYEQYF.

For the CDR3, the DNA is TGTGCCAGCAGTCGTAGCAATCAGCCCCAGCATTTT. Translating gives CASSRSNQPQHF. The chain joins TRBV28 to TRBJ1-5; D gene uncertain. The CDR3 consists of 12 residues. V lost 5 bases, J lost 0 bases, and 2 bases lay in between. The germline V gene has CDR1 MDHEN and CDR2 SYDVKM.

The rearrangement joins TRBV18 to TRBJ1-1, with D uncertain. The V end was cut by 3 bases, the J end by 3 bases, with 14 bases between. Germline CDR1 is KGHSH and CDR2 is LQKENI. This CDR3 comprises 15 residues. CDR3 amino acids: CASSPRGVLDTEAFF. CDR3 nucleotide sequence: TGTGCCAGCTCACCTAGAGGTGTGTTGGACACTGAAGCTTTCTTT.

The sample holds one count of this clone. This chain joins TRBV9 and TRBJ2-1; D remains ambiguous. The CDR3 is 14 residues long. The V end was cut by 4 bases, the J end by 7 bases, with 15 bases between. CDR1 is SGDLS, CDR2 YYNGEE, per germline. CDR3 region: CASSPWLSRNEQFF. For the CDR3, the DNA is TGTGCCAGCAGCCCCTGGTTGTCGAGGAATGAGCAGTTCTTC. The complete variable domain, with remaining parts taken from reference TRBV9 and TRBJ2-1, reads DSGVTQTPKHLITATGQRVTLRCSPRSGDLSVYWYQQSLDQGLQFLIQYYNGEERAKGNILERFSAQQFPDLHSELNLSSLELGDSALYFCASSPWLSRNEQFFGPGTRLTVL.

This clone was recorded once. The chain links TRBV3-1 (or the pseudogene TRBV3-2) to TRBJ1-6; 10 bases agree with TRBD1. The CDR3 length is 16 residues. CDR1 is LGHDT and CDR2 is YNNKEL in the germline V gene (reference sequence). V shed 4 bases and J 8 bases; nucleotides not matched to a gene: 8. The CDR3 here is CASSLREGTGDSPLHF. As DNA, the CDR3 is TGTGCCAGCAGCCTTAGGGAAGGGACAGGGGATTCACCCCTCCACTTT.

The chain couples TRBV5-1 to TRBJ1-2, with 7 bases identical to TRBD1. Losses at the gene ends were 4 bases for V and 1 base for J; bases not matched to a gene: 7. The CDR3 sequence is 15 residues long. Germline CDR1 is SGHRS and CDR2 is YFSETQ. CDR3 bases: TGCGCCAGCAGCCACCGGGACAGAAATAACTATGGCTACACCTTC. It yields the protein CASSHRDRNNYGYTF.

The chain carries TRBV19 and TRBJ2-1; TRBD2 matches 10 bases. The CDR3 loop spans 19 amino acids. V dropped 4 bases and J dropped 0; count of bases not matched to a gene: 12. Germline V gene data show CDR1 as LNHDA and CDR2 as SQIVND (reference sequence). The CDR3 spells CASSKRGSASGSSYNEQFF. CDR3 sequence (DNA): TGTGCCAGTAGTAAAAGGGGGTCGGCTAGCGGGAGCTCCTACAATGAGCAGTTCTTC.

In its sample, this clone was seen many times. This chain connects TRBV7-9 to TRBJ2-7; D gene ambiguous. V was shortened by 1 base and J by 0 bases, with 16 bases between the two germline ends. CDR3 length equals 17 residues. CDR1 is SEHNR, CDR2 FQNEAQ, per germline (reference sequence). The CDR3 region has the DNA TGTGCCAGCAGCTTAGGAGGTAGTAGGATAAGCTCCTACGAGCAGTACTTC. Amino acids: CASSLGGSRISSYEQYF.

The chain's CDR3 is CASSLMDRDHGYTF. As DNA, the CDR3 is TGCGCCAGCAGCTTGATGGACAGGGATCATGGCTACACCTTC. The rearrangement joins TRBV5-1 to TRBJ1-2; 8 nucleotides align to TRBD1. Germline CDR1 reads SGHRS; CDR2 reads YFSETQ. V was clipped by 1 base and J by 6 bases; unmatched bases: 5. The CDR3 is 14 residues long.

This clone has only one observation. J is TRBJ2-1 and V is TRBV7-2, with 10 positions matching TRBD1. Looked up from germline, CDR1 is SGHTA and CDR2 is FQGNSA. The ends lost 5 bases at V and 8 bases at J; junction bases unmatched: 9. CDR3 length equals 15 residues. In DNA form, the CDR3 reads TGTGCCAGCAGCCTATCGACAGGGGGCTCTGATGAGCAGTTCTTC. Residues: CASSLSTGGSDEQFF. Complete variable domain (other parts from reference TRBV7-2 and TRBJ2-1): GAGVSQSPSNKVTEKGKDVELRCDPISGHTALYWYRQSLGQGLEFLIYFQGNSAPDKSGLPSDRFSAERTGGSVSTLTIQRTQQEDSAVYLCASSLSTGGSDEQFFGPGTRLTVL.

The CDR3 nucleotides read TGCAGCGTTGAAGATCCGTTGATAGCGGGACTAACCGGGGAGCTGTTTTTT. This encodes CSVEDPLIAGLTGELFF. This chain connects TRBV29-1 to TRBJ2-2, with TRBD2 matching 8 bases. There are 17 residues in the CDR3. Germline assignment: CDR1 SQVTM and CDR2 ANQGSEA. The V and J ends lost 0 bases and 5 bases, in that order; junction bases with no gene match: 11.

The chain recombines TRBV28 with TRBJ2-7; 7 bases are shared with TRBD1. Germline V CDR1 and CDR2: MDHEN, SYDVKM. With V trimmed by 6 bases and J by 2 bases, 13 bases remained unmatched. The CDR3 length is 16 residues. CDR3 bases: TGTGCCAGCAGCACTGGGCCCGGGACAGAGACCTACGAGCAGTACTTC. Its translation: CASSTGPGTETYEQYF.

The J gene is TRBJ1-1, the V gene TRBV7-9; no clear D. CDR3 length: 15 residues. Trimming pared 1 base from V and 0 bases from J, leaving 9 bases between. CDR1 is SEHNR and CDR2 is FQNEAQ in the germline V gene (reference sequence). CDR3 loop: CASSLGQALNTEAFF. Here the CDR3 DNA reads TGTGCCAGCAGCTTAGGGCAGGCGCTGAACACTGAAGCTTTCTTT.

CDR3 sequence: CASYGQFGDYSNQPQHF. The CDR3 DNA is TGTGCCAGTTATGGACAGTTTGGGGACTATAGCAATCAGCCCCAGCATTTT. The chain carries TRBV27 and TRBJ1-5; D perhaps matches TRBD1 (6 bases). Deletions cut 9 bases from V and 0 bases from J, with 21 bases between. The CDR3 is 17 residues long. Germline V CDR1 and CDR2: MNHEY, SMNVEV (reference sequence).

This clone was counted once. This chain uses TRBV27 with TRBJ2-7, with TRBD1 matching over 10 bases. After removal of 0 bases from V and 1 base from J, the junction contained 6 bases not matched to a gene. Germline-derived CDR1 and CDR2 are MNHEY and SMNVEV (reference sequence). The CDR3 has 17 amino acids. This chain's CDR3 is CASSLSSGDRGSYEQYF. For the CDR3, the DNA is TGTGCCAGCAGTTTATCATCCGGGGACAGGGGTTCCTACGAGCAGTACTTC.

The V call is TRBV23-1, the J call TRBJ1-3, with TRBD1 matching 9 bases. TRBV23-1 is marked as an open reading frame, function uncertain. The CDR3 consists of 17 residues. The V segment lost 5 bases and the J segment 1 base; nucleotides outside the gene matches: 9. The CDR3 loop is CASSYPRDRASGNTIYF. The CDR3 region has the DNA TGCGCCAGCAGTTACCCCCGGGACAGGGCGTCTGGAAACACCATATATTTT.

The chain recombines TRBV19 with TRBJ1-6; D gene ambiguous. The V end was cut by 5 bases, the J end by 7 bases, with 12 bases between. CDR1 is LNHDA, CDR2 SQIVND, per germline (reference sequence). CDR3 length: 14 amino acids. The CDR3 coding sequence is TGTGCCAGTAGTTGGCGGGGTGCCAATTCACCCCTCCACTTT. Its protein is CASSWRGANSPLHF.

This chain joins TRBV28 and TRBJ2-7; tentatively, D is TRBD2 (6 bases). This CDR3 has 14 residues. V was clipped by 4 bases and J by 6 bases, with 16 bases between them. CDR1 and CDR2 (germline): MDHEN, SYDVKM. CDR3 protein: CASSSGLAPGEQYF. The DNA for the CDR3 is TGTGCCAGCAGTTCGGGACTCGCGCCGGGCGAGCAGTACTTC.

This chain links TRBV24-1 with TRBJ2-3, with a weak D call TRBD2 (5 bases). Per the germline V gene, CDR1 is KGHDR and CDR2 is SFDVKD. This CDR3 is built from 15 residues. Between the trimmed V and J ends, which lost 3 bases and 0 bases, there was a span of 9 bases. This CDR3 reads CATSDLGGSTDTQYF. Written as DNA, the CDR3 is TGTGCCACCAGTGATCTAGGCGGGAGCACAGATACGCAGTATTTT.

The chain joins TRBV5-5 to TRBJ1-2; a weak D match, TRBD1 (6 bases). From germline, CDR1 is SGHKS and CDR2 YYEKEE (reference sequence). The CDR3 length is 15 residues. V lost 2 bases and J 0 bases, leaving 11 bases between the germline ends. In DNA form, the CDR3 reads TGTGCCAGCAGCTTTCAGGGGTTGGCTAACTATGGCTACACCTTC. This sequence encodes CASSFQGLANYGYTF. The full variable domain, completed using reference TRBV5-5 and TRBJ1-2, is DAGVTQSPTHLIKTRGQQVTLRCSPISGHKSVSWYQQVLGQGPQFIFQYYEKEERGRGNFPDRFSARQFPNYSSELNVNALLLGDSALYLCASSFQGLANYGYTFGSGTRLTVV.

This chain joins TRBV11-2 and TRBJ1-4, with D possibly TRBD1 on 5 matching bases. Germline CDR1 SGHAT, CDR2 FQNNGV. This CDR3 contains 16 residues. The V end was cut by 5 bases, the J end by 7 bases, with 20 bases between. CDR3 sequence reads: CASSPSRGTFAEKLFF. CDR3 coding DNA: TGTGCCAGCAGCCCTAGTCGGGGGACTTTCGCTGAAAAACTGTTTTTT.

The chain carries TRBV19 and TRBJ2-1, with 8 bases lining up with TRBD1. After removal of 9 bases from V and 7 bases from J, the junction contained 11 bases not matched to a gene. Germline CDR1 LNHDA, CDR2 SQIVND (reference sequence). The CDR3 runs to 14 residues. Here the CDR3 reads CASSLRTGSNEQFF. In nucleotides, the CDR3 is TGTGCCAGCAGCCTCCGGACAGGGTCAAATGAGCAGTTCTTC.

The chain recombines TRBV6-1 with TRBJ1-1; D is perhaps TRBD1 (6 bases). Germline lookup yields CDR1 MNHNS and CDR2 SASEGT. Trimming took off 1 base at V and 6 bases at J, with 18 bases between the two ends. The length of the CDR3 is 16 residues. The CDR3 spells CASSEGPGGRRPEAFF. In DNA, the CDR3 is TGTGCCAGCAGTGAAGGCCCGGGGGGCAGGAGGCCTGAAGCTTTCTTT.

This chain connects TRBV19 to TRBJ1-2; unclear D gene. The CDR3 covers 16 residues. V shed 5 bases and J shed 4 bases, with 20 bases lying between them. The germline gives CDR1 LNHDA, CDR2 SQIVND (reference sequence). The CDR3 here is CASSSTRTPGFYGYTF. The CDR3 region has the DNA TGTGCCAGTAGTTCAACCCGGACCCCGGGGTTCTATGGCTACACCTTC. The variable domain in full, completed from reference TRBV19 and TRBJ1-2, reads DGGITQSPKYLFRKEGQNVTLSCEQNLNHDAMYWYRQDPGQGLRLIYYSQIVNDFQKGDIAEGYSVSREKKESFPLTVTSAQKNPTAFYLCASSSTRTPGFYGYTFGSGTRLTVV.

The V and J genes are TRBV4-1 and TRBJ2-5; TRBD2 is a possible D gene (7 bases). Trimming stripped 4 bases from V and 6 bases from J, with 18 bases between. The CDR3 is 15 residues long. Germline CDR1 reads MGHRA; CDR2 reads YSYEKL. The CDR3 region is CASSLRIGGAQTQYF. CDR3 nucleotide sequence: TGCGCCAGCAGCCTCCGAATTGGGGGGGCCCAGACCCAGTACTTC.

V is TRBV29-1 and J is TRBJ2-1; 8 bases align to TRBD2. Germline V lookup: CDR1 SQVTM, CDR2 ANQGSEA. Trimming removed 6 bases from V and 2 bases from J; junction bases left unmatched: 18. The CDR3 runs 18 residues. CDR3 sequence: CSVHKRTLAGKAYNEQFF. The CDR3 coding sequence is TGCAGCGTCCATAAACGCACCTTAGCGGGGAAAGCCTACAATGAGCAGTTCTTC.

This clone came up once. The chain is built from TRBV4-1 and TRBJ1-6, with a possible D match to TRBD1 (6 bases). Trimming cost V 4 bases and J 7 bases, with 20 bases left between them. The CDR3 totals 17 residues. From germline, CDR1 is MGHRA and CDR2 YSYEKL. For the CDR3, the DNA is TGCGCCAGCAGCCTTGCATTATCCGAGGGGGTAAATTCACCCCTCCACTTT. As protein: CASSLALSEGVNSPLHF.

V is TRBV5-5 and J is TRBJ1-5; D is perhaps TRBD1 (5 bases). Between the trimmed V and J ends, which lost 4 bases and 5 bases, there was a span of 10 bases. This CDR3 has 13 residues. In germline, CDR1 is SGHKS, CDR2 YYEKEE (reference sequence). The CDR3 DNA sequence: TGTGCCAGCAGCGGTGACAGTTATCAGCCCCAGCATTTT. This encodes CASSGDSYQPQHF.